The clone carrying this T cell receptor beta chain appeared a few times. The antigen is unknown. Trimming cost V 5 bases and J 7 bases; bases outside gene matches: 2. CDR3 size: 11 residues. Germline CDR1 and CDR2: MNHEY and SVGAGI. This sample was taken from a study of STAT5B mutations in CD4+ large granular lymphocyte leukemia. Whole-study results and caveats: Patient CD4-sorted repertoires stayed more clonal than healthy ones after leukemic-clone removal. Without HLA matching, higher CD4+ than CD8+ T-LGLL clonality could reflect small sample size. Main leukemic clonotypes were patient-specific, but roughly 23% appeared at low frequency elsewhere.

Sequencing was at survey level. Sequenced by immunoSEQ multiplex PCR; TCRdb stores in-frame clones only, minus some. The sample shows 25,000 to 30,000 clones, over 70% of them seen only once. The V call is TRBV6-5, the J call TRBJ2-7, with 7 positions matching TRBD2. This clonotype was sampled from a human donor in good health. Sequenced material: CD4+ T cells from blood buffy coats. The CDR3 reads CASSNGGEQYF. In nucleotides, the CDR3 is TGTGCCAGCAGTAACGGGGGGGAGCAGTACTTC.